What follows describes a single TCR beta chain. The specificity of this receptor is unknown. No base quality information exists; no much larger clone differs at one position. The intended sense of this specimen's time point label: baseline before first vaccination. Vaccinee samples were obtained from the UK trials COV001 and COV002, which included a single-blind randomized controlled phase 2/3 trial of AZD1222 (ChAdOx1 nCoV-19) in healthy adults. For TCRbeta chain sequencing, PBMC samples were collected from trial participants at day 0 and at day 28 after the second dose. The CDR3 regions of human TCRbeta chains were subjected to immunosequencing. The authors' analysis ran thus. Repertoire TCRs were checked for matches against a reference library of SARS-CoV-2-specific TCRs that had been generated using the MIRA antigen-specificity platform. Breadth was defined as the fraction of unique TCRs that were SARS-CoV-2-associated, and depth was defined as the fraction of total T cells that were SARS-CoV-2-associated. Using the MIRA data, every spike-specific TCR was mapped to the spike region that the TCR reacted to and assigned to either a CD4 or a CD8 class. Log10-transformed breadth and depth values were compared by one-way ANOVA with Sidak's multiple comparisons tests. TCRdb obtained this table from immuneACCESS and retained in-frame rearrangements with V and J assigned. These tables miss some clones; where compared with another copy, unresolved V genes account for less than half of the shortfall, and the remainder is unexplained. The V and J calls and clone size were taken over from that table, and D and trimming were inferred from the DNA. The sample records about 140,000 clones, approximately 91% of which are singletons. Clones ranked in the top ten supply about 4.4% of the sample.

This entry belongs to a study of T cell responses to AZD1222 COVID-19 vaccine listed by TCRdb under 2021. General notes on the study: AZD1222 recipients whose second dose came at about 4 weeks and those whose second dose came at about 12 weeks were combined into one group, since spike-specific TCR depth and breadth did not differ between the two schedules. A total of roughly 240 trial participants underwent TCR sequencing, of whom about 200 received two doses of AZD1222 and about 26 received two doses of the MenACWY control vaccine. Trial participants were enrolled by age into 18-55, 56-69 and 70-plus year subgroups, with approximately 150, 28 and 58 TCR-sequenced participants respectively.

Results the study describes overall, beyond this receptor: Conclusions about previously exposed vaccinees were limited because only six AZD1222 recipients were SARS-CoV-2 seropositive at baseline. The whole spike protein was spanned by vaccine-associated CD4 TCRs, and dominant responses were seen in regions 160-218 and 743-854. Spike-specific TCR breadth and depth rose significantly after two AZD1222 doses compared with day 0 and with MenACWY recipients. Reportedly, almost half of the unique spike-specific TCRs recognized epitopes lying outside the regions that are mutated in the B.1.351 and B.1.1.7 variants. Most participants were white British and females outnumbered males, and the authors suggested that clonal diversity may have been underestimated. Because no day 14 peak-response samples were available, the repertoires could be characterized only after the peak T cell response. The 56-69-year group was small, and its depth increase did not reach significance, likely because of low power.

V is pruned by 2 bases and J by 0 bases, leaving 5 bases of the junction without a gene match. The CDR3, from cysteine to phenylalanine, totals 16 residues. The entry retains the CDR3 DNA only, 48 bases that are in frame from base 1. CDR1 and CDR2 were assigned from the germline V gene as SGHTA and FQGNSA. The V and J segments used are TRBV7-2 and TRBJ2-7; TRBD2 agrees with 9 junctional bases. This sequence originates from an adult in good health. This specimen consisted of peripheral blood, obtained on day 0 of AZD1222 vaccination. The sequenced DNA is TGTGCCAGCAGCTTAACCTCTAGCGGGGCCTCCTACGAGCAGTACTTC. Its protein product is CASSLTSSGASYEQYF. When the CDR3 is completed using the reference TRBV7-2 and TRBJ2-7 genes on either side, the full variable domain is GAGVSQSPSNKVTEKGKDVELRCDPISGHTALYWYRQSLGQGLEFLIYFQGNSAPDKSGLPSDRFSAERTGGSVSTLTIQRTQQEDSAVYLCASSLTSSGASYEQYFGPGTRLTVT.